This T cell receptor (beta chain) was recovered during a study of blood T cell repertoires in COVID-19. Background on the study: Nucleic acid was either cDNA or gDNA, and it came from T cells, B-cell-depleted T cells, or PBMCs.

The method was immunoSEQ multiplex PCR; TCRdb's version includes in-frame clones alone and lacks a portion of them. Of 90,000 or so clones in the sample, about 85% were seen once. Source material: peripheral blood. The clonotype originates from a human donor in a cohort sampled during active COVID-19.

The CDR3 region is CASSPQGAGSTDTQYF. CDR3 DNA sequence: TGTGCCAGCAGCCCCCAGGGTGCCGGTAGCACAGATACGCAGTATTTT. The chain links TRBV5-8 to TRBJ2-3; weak D call: TRBD1 (5 bases). This CDR3 is built from 16 residues. Germline V gene data show CDR1 as SGHTS and CDR2 as YDEGEE. V was shortened by 4 bases and J by 0 bases, with 15 bases between the two germline ends.